This entry is about one T cell receptor (beta chain). Repertoires were generated with immunoSEQ multiplex PCR, while TCRdb's copy carries only in-frame clones and drops some. The sample holds some 41,000 clones, nearly 95% seen once. Trimming cost V 5 bases and J 1 base, with 8 bases left between them. Germline assignment: CDR1 MNHEY and CDR2 SMNVEV (reference sequence). This CDR3 has 13 residues. The source of the sample is a study of ipilimumab plus nivolumab after autologous stem cell transplantation. Through week 26, nivolumab 3 mg/kg IV was given weeks 1, 4, 7, 10, then biweekly. This clonotype originated in a male donor with multiple myeloma. This sequence joins TRBV27 and TRBJ1-1; no firm D call. Sample: PBMCs, taken in a trial of ipilimumab plus nivolumab as post-transplant consolidation. In DNA, the CDR3 is TGTGCCAGCAGTCGCCCAGGGAACACTGAAGCTTTCTTT. Translated: CASSRPGNTEAFF.